This TCR beta chain appears in the sequencing data of a study of T cell responses to AZD1222 COVID-19 vaccine. Findings and limits, study-wide: Mostly white British, mostly female donors; authors suggested clonal diversity may be underestimated.

TCRdb's table, derived via immunoSEQ multiplex PCR, lists solely in-frame clones and lacks some. This table has 150,000 to 180,000 clones, less than 90% appearing once. Trimming shortened V by 8 bases and J by 5 bases, and 24 bases separated the two germline ends. The CDR3 extends over 16 amino acids. Germline V gives CDR1 MNHNY, CDR2 SVGAGI (reference sequence). Concerning this clone: Antigen unknown.

This specimen was peripheral blood, taken on day 0 of AZD1222 vaccination. The clonotype comes from an adult in good health. This chain connects TRBV6-6 to TRBJ1-2, with D tentatively TRBD1 (5 bases). CDR3 coding DNA: TGTGCCAGCTGCGACCTGGGGGACCTAATTAAGTATGGCTACACCTTC. Its translation is CASCDLGDLIKYGYTF.